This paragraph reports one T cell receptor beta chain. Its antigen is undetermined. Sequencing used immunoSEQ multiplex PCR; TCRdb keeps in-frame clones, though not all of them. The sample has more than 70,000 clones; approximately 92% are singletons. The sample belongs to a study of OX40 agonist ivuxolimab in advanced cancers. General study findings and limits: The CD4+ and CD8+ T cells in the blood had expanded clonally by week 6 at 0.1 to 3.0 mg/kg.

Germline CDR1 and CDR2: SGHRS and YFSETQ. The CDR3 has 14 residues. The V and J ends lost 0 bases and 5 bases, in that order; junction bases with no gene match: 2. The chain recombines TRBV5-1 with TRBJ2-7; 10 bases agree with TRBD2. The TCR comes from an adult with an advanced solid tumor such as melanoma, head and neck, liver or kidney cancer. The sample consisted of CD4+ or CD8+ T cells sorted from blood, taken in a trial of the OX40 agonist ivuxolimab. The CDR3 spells CASSLVLAGDEQYF. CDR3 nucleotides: TGCGCCAGCAGCTTGGTGCTAGCGGGGGACGAGCAGTACTTC.